The rows below give T cell receptor beta chains drawn from one sample of a study of T cell repertoires in cytomegalovirus infection. What these receptors recognize is not known. TCRdb analysed the reads with MiXCR anew, one entry per CDR3 protein. Of some 940,000 distinct CDR3 sequences listed, 25% to 40% are singletons. The sequenced sample was cultured CD8+ T cells from PBMCs, obtained from culture after CMV antigen stimulation. Receptors originate from a human donor in good health (CMV status not recorded). Some clones in this sample may be carry-over from other donors' samples. Both conserved end residues are part of each CDR3. The order of the fields is J gene, CDR3 length, V gene, D gene, clone size, CDR3 protein, CDR3 DNA. The D gene is left open where the match is weak. Size is stated for part of the rows, as once, few or many counts, or as a class when the clone is expanded.

>TRBJ2-7|13|TRBV12-3/TRBV12-4|-|-
CASSRAETYEQYF
TGTGCCAGCAGTAGAGCGGAGACCTACGAGCAGTACTTC
>TRBJ2-5|14|TRBV27|-|once
CASSGPGAGETQYF
TGTGCCAGCTCCGGCCCGGGGGCGGGGGAGACCCAGTACTTC
>TRBJ1-3|16|TRBV6-5|TRBD1|few
CASSGPQGEGGNTIYF
TGTGCCAGCAGTGGGCCTCAGGGGGAAGGTGGAAACACCATATATTTT
>TRBJ2-1|17|TRBV28|TRBD2|-
CASSLRPSGGSYNEQFF
TGTGCCAGCAGTCTAAGACCTAGCGGGGGCTCCTACAATGAGCAGTTCTTC
>TRBJ2-7|15|TRBV27|TRBD1|few
CASSSDRARSYEQYF
TGTGCCAGCAGTTCGGACAGGGCCCGGTCCTACGAGCAGTACTTC
>TRBJ2-1|14|TRBV2|TRBD2|few
CASVAGGFYNEQFF
TGTGCCAGCGTAGCGGGAGGCTTCTACAATGAGCAGTTCTTC
>TRBJ2-5|15|TRBV7-9|TRBD1|-
CASERGQGAGETQYF
TGTGCCAGCGAGCGGGGACAGGGGGCCGGGGAGACCCAGTACTTC
>TRBJ1-4|14|TRBV7-9|-|few
CASSLGGEEEKLFF
TGTGCCAGCAGCTTAGGAGGGGAAGAAGAAAAACTGTTTTTT
>TRBJ2-1|12|TRBV20-1|-|-
CSARDGRGEQFF
TGCAGTGCTAGAGATGGGAGAGGTGAGCAGTTCTTC
>TRBJ2-3|17|TRBV4-1|-|-
CASSQRVARGSADTQYF
TGCGCCAGCAGCCAAAGGGTGGCGCGGGGAAGCGCAGATACGCAGTATTTT